Below, 30 T cell receptor beta chains from the same sample are listed, as sequenced in a study of blood T cell repertoires in COVID-19. TCRdb's table, derived via immunoSEQ multiplex PCR, lists solely in-frame clones and lacks some. The table shows approximately 190,000 clones, with less than 90% occurring only once. What was sequenced was PBMCs or T cells enriched from blood (not recorded which). The origin of the receptors is a woman aged 30 to 39 who had been exposed to COVID-19.

The CDR3 protein is CSIPTVDNYGYTF. In DNA form, the CDR3 reads TGCAGCATACCGACAGTCGATAACTATGGCTACACCTTC. V is TRBV29-1 and J is TRBJ1-2; D might be TRBD1 (5 bases). The CDR3 loop spans 13 amino acids. Trimming took 8 bases from V and 1 from J, leaving 14 bases between them. CDR1 is SQVTM, CDR2 ANQGSEA, per germline.

V and J are TRBV5-1 and TRBJ1-4; D unresolved. The CDR3 is made up of 17 amino acids. Trimming removed 0 bases at V and 7 bases at J, with 19 bases between. From germline, CDR1 is SGHRS and CDR2 YFSETQ. CDR3 bases: TGCGCCAGCAGCTTGGGACGTTTATCGGGGAGCGGTGAAAAACTGTTTTTT. Encoded protein: CASSLGRLSGSGEKLFF. Based on the CDR3 plus reference TRBV5-1 and TRBJ1-4, the full variable domain is KAGVTQTPRYLIKTRGQQVTLSCSPISGHRSVSWYQQTPGQGLQFLFEYFSETQRNKGNFPGRFSGRQFSNSRSEMNVSTLELGDSALYLCASSLGRLSGSGEKLFFGSGTQLSVL.

The chain recombines TRBV6-6 with TRBJ1-1; the D gene is possibly TRBD1 (6 bases). This CDR3 region has 13 residues. V was cut by 7 bases and J by 9 bases, with 18 bases left in between. Germline CDR1 and CDR2: MNHNY and SVGAGI (reference sequence). The CDR3 region is CASTTGGQGKAFF. The CDR3, as DNA: TGTGCCAGCACCACCGGGGGGCAGGGTAAAGCTTTCTTT.

This clone appeared a few times. The CDR3 coding sequence is TGTGCCAGCAAAGCTAGCGCTAGGGATTACAATGAGCAGTTCTTC. The encoded protein is CASKASARDYNEQFF. V is TRBV27 and J is TRBJ2-1; TRBD2 might be the D (6 bases). Germline V lookup: CDR1 MNHEY, CDR2 SMNVEV (reference sequence). The V gene lost 7 bases and the J gene lost 4 bases, with 17 bases spanning the gap. There are 15 residues in the CDR3.

V gene TRBV7-6 combines with J gene TRBJ1-5; 11 positions match TRBD1. The V gene's germline CDR1 is SGHVS and CDR2 FNYEAQ. J was trimmed by 1 base and V by 5 bases; bases with no gene match: 7. The CDR3 extends over 17 amino acids. The CDR3: CASSPGTGGRSNQPQHF. The CDR3 bases are TGTGCCAGCAGCCCCGGGACAGGGGGACGGAGCAATCAGCCCCAGCATTTT. Filled out from reference TRBV7-6 and TRBJ1-5, the complete variable domain reads GAGVSQSPRYKVTKRGQDVALRCDPISGHVSLYWYRQALGQGPEFLTYFNYEAQQDKSGLPNDRFSAERPEGSISTLTIQRTEQRDSAMYRCASSPGTGGRSNQPQHFGDGTRLSIL.

The chain links TRBV6-5 to TRBJ2-2, with a weak D call TRBD2 (6 bases). Trimming took 9 bases from V and 0 from J, leaving 11 bases between them. This CDR3 comprises 14 residues. Germline values: CDR1 MNHEY, CDR2 SVGAGI. The CDR3 DNA reads TGTGCCAGTATCCTAGCGACGAACACCGGGGAGCTGTTTTTT. Amino acids: CASILATNTGELFF.

Notes on this clone: This same CDR3 is encoded by further DNA sequences in the sample. This chain joins TRBV9 and TRBJ2-7, with TRBD2 matching over 10 bases. Germline CDR1 SGDLS, CDR2 YYNGEE. This CDR3 region has 16 residues. With V trimmed by 3 bases and J by 0 bases, 6 bases remained unmatched. The CDR3 DNA sequence: TGTGCCAGCAGCGCTTCACTAGCGGGGTCCTCCTACGAGCAGTACTTC. It specifies CASSASLAGSSYEQYF.

J is TRBJ2-7 and V is TRBV13, with 9 bases identical to TRBD1. In germline, CDR1 is PRHDT, CDR2 FYEKMQ (reference sequence). The CDR3 contains 14 residues. V lost 5 bases to trimming and J lost 4 bases; unmatched junction nucleotides: 6. DNA for the CDR3: TGTGCCAGCAGCGTGGGACAGGGTGGGTACGAGCAGTACTTC. It encodes CASSVGQGGYEQYF.

The rearrangement joins TRBV30 to TRBJ2-7; 8 bases align to TRBD1. From germline, CDR1 is GTSNPN and CDR2 SVGIG (reference sequence). There are 13 residues in the CDR3. V dropped 2 bases and J dropped 3; count of bases not matched to a gene: 3. This chain's CDR3 is CAWSKGQVYEQYF. CDR3 bases: TGTGCCTGGAGTAAGGGACAGGTCTACGAGCAGTACTTC.

The rearrangement uses TRBV7-2 and TRBJ1-3; D is uncertain. The V end lost 7 bases, the J end lost 2 bases, and 15 bases lay between the germline ends. Germline lookup yields CDR1 SGHTA and CDR2 FQGNSA. The CDR3 runs to 15 residues. The CDR3 is CASTPNWSAGNTIYF. DNA for the CDR3: TGTGCCAGCACTCCAAACTGGTCCGCTGGAAACACCATATATTTT.

This rearrangement joins TRBV5-5 to TRBJ1-6; 7 bases are a match to TRBD1. From germline, CDR1 is SGHKS and CDR2 YYEKEE (reference sequence). The CDR3 is made up of 18 amino acids. V shed 1 base and J 11 bases; nucleotides not matched to a gene: 18. CDR3 sequence reads: CASSLLASEVGQRTPLHF. The CDR3 DNA reads TGTGCCAGCAGCTTGTTGGCATCTGAGGTGGGACAGAGAACACCCCTCCACTTT. The full variable domain, with the rest looked up from reference TRBV5-5 and TRBJ1-6, is DAGVTQSPTHLIKTRGQQVTLRCSPISGHKSVSWYQQVLGQGPQFIFQYYEKEERGRGNFPDRFSARQFPNYSSELNVNALLLGDSALYLCASSLLASEVGQRTPLHFGNGTRLTVT.

This clone came up a few times. The chain carries TRBV11-2 and TRBJ2-7, with no clear D. This CDR3 spans 12 amino acids. V was trimmed by 1 base and J by 7 bases, leaving 8 bases between them. Per germline, CDR1 SGHAT and CDR2 FQNNGV. The CDR3 spells CASSLAGYEQYF. The CDR3 region has the DNA TGTGCCAGCAGCTTAGCAGGCTATGAGCAGTACTTC.

The J gene is TRBJ1-1, the V gene TRBV28; 9 bases are a match to TRBD1. Germline loops: CDR1 MDHEN, CDR2 SYDVKM. The V and J ends lost 4 bases and 1 base, in that order; junction bases with no gene match: 7. The CDR3 loop spans 16 amino acids. CDR3 DNA: TGTGCCAGCAGTTCGGACAGGGGCTATTCGAACACTGAAGCTTTCTTT. It specifies CASSSDRGYSNTEAFF.

The gene calls are TRBV19 and TRBJ2-7, with 12 positions matching TRBD2. Germline V CDR1 and CDR2: LNHDA, SQIVND (reference sequence). V lost 4 bases and J lost 2; bases outside the gene matches: 6. The CDR3 runs to 16 residues. The CDR3 coding sequence is TGTGCCAGTAGTACCCGGACTAGCGGGGATCCCTACGAGCAGTACTTC. Translating gives CASSTRTSGDPYEQYF.

The chain carries TRBV5-5 and TRBJ2-1; 8 bases agree with TRBD2. This CDR3 comprises 15 residues. The V and J ends lost 4 bases and 8 bases, in that order; junction bases with no gene match: 11. Germline-derived CDR1 and CDR2 are SGHKS and YYEKEE (reference sequence). CDR3 amino acids: CASSLSAGGDDEQFF. The DNA for the CDR3 is TGTGCCAGCAGCCTATCCGCGGGGGGTGATGATGAGCAGTTCTTC. The complete variable domain, with remaining parts taken from reference TRBV5-5 and TRBJ2-1, reads DAGVTQSPTHLIKTRGQQVTLRCSPISGHKSVSWYQQVLGQGPQFIFQYYEKEERGRGNFPDRFSARQFPNYSSELNVNALLLGDSALYLCASSLSAGGDDEQFFGPGTRLTVL.

The rearrangement joins TRBV19 to TRBJ2-3; 9 bases fit TRBD1. The CDR3 totals 16 residues. J gave up 3 bases and V 7 bases, and 11 bases lay outside the gene matches. Germline V lookup: CDR1 LNHDA, CDR2 SQIVND (reference sequence). In nucleotides, the CDR3 is TGTGCCAGTAAAAACCGGGACAGGGAGATGACAGATACGCAGTATTTT. As protein: CASKNRDREMTDTQYF.

Remarks on this clone: The same CDR3 is also encoded by other DNA sequences in this sample. The chain recombines TRBV12-3 or TRBV12-4 with TRBJ1-3; D is uncertain. CDR3 size: 11 residues. Trimming pared 3 bases from V and 6 bases from J, leaving 3 bases between. Here the CDR3 reads CASSFVNTIYF. The CDR3 nucleotides are TGTGCCAGCAGTTTCGTAAACACCATATATTTT.

The chain couples TRBV10-3 to TRBJ2-7; D uncertain. With 6 bases removed from V and 3 bases from J, the gap between germline ends came to 9 bases. The CDR3 spans 12 residues. Germline V gives CDR1 ENHRY, CDR2 SYGVKD. For the CDR3, the DNA is TGTGCCATCAGGGTCGCTAGCTACGAGCAGTACTTC. This encodes CAIRVASYEQYF.

The V and J genes are TRBV7-8 and TRBJ1-4; D remains unclear. Trimming removed 2 bases at V and 1 base at J, with 17 bases between. This CDR3 is 18 amino acids long. The germline CDR1 and CDR2 sequences are SGHVS and FQNEAQ. The CDR3 DNA reads as TGTGCCAGCAGCTTATCGCCAGACCCACGGGTAACTAATGAAAAACTGTTTTTT. Translation: CASSLSPDPRVTNEKLFF.

V gene TRBV11-2 combines with J gene TRBJ2-2; TRBD1 aligns across 9 bases. The V gene's germline CDR1 is SGHAT and CDR2 FQNNGV. CDR3 size: 16 residues. J gave up 3 bases and V 5 bases, and 7 bases lay outside the gene matches. The CDR3 reads CASSGRDRVDTGELFF. The CDR3 coding sequence is TGTGCCAGCAGCGGCCGGGACAGGGTCGACACCGGGGAGCTGTTTTTT.

V is TRBV6-6 and J is TRBJ1-1; D remains unclear. There are 15 residues in the CDR3. Trimming took off 7 bases at V and 0 bases at J, with 15 bases between the two ends. CDR1 MNHNY and CDR2 SVGAGI come from the germline V gene (reference sequence). The CDR3 protein is CASTASGSMNTEAFF. DNA of the CDR3: TGTGCCAGCACCGCATCCGGGAGCATGAACACTGAAGCTTTCTTT.

A single count supports this clone. The V call is TRBV7-2, the J call TRBJ1-2, with 7 bases aligning to TRBD1. CDR3 length: 15 amino acids. Looked up from germline, CDR1 is SGHTA and CDR2 is FQGNSA. Trimming cost V 2 bases and J 4 bases; bases outside gene matches: 7. CDR3 protein: CASSLFPGQLYGYTF. The CDR3 nucleotides read TGTGCCAGCAGCTTATTTCCGGGACAGCTCTATGGCTACACCTTC.

The chain uses TRBV2 and TRBJ1-1; D is unresolved. This CDR3 has 13 residues. Germline V gives CDR1 SNHLY, CDR2 FYNNEI. V dropped 7 bases and J dropped 13 bases, with 22 bases sitting between them. The CDR3 sequence: CASTDVVTSGGFF. CDR3 nucleotide sequence: TGTGCCAGCACCGATGTAGTTACCAGCGGCGGTTTCTTT.

This chain connects TRBV20-1 to TRBJ1-2, with TRBD1 matching 11 bases. Germline V lookup: CDR1 DFQATT, CDR2 SNEGSKA (reference sequence). V lost 6 bases to trimming and J lost 8 bases; unmatched junction nucleotides: 2. CDR3 length: 11 residues. CDR3 residues: CSAWTGGGYTF. In nucleotides, the CDR3 is TGCAGTGCGTGGACAGGGGGCGGCTACACCTTC.

The chain carries TRBV27 and TRBJ1-1; 8 nucleotides line up with TRBD1. CDR1 MNHEY and CDR2 SMNVEV come from the germline V gene (reference sequence). The CDR3 is made up of 14 amino acids. J lost 4 bases, V lost 6 bases, and 7 bases had no gene match. The CDR3 DNA follows: TGTGCCAGCAGCTCCTGGACAGGGCCCACTGAAGCTTTCTTT. This sequence encodes CASSSWTGPTEAFF.

This clone appeared once. V usage is TRBV7-2 and J usage is TRBJ2-7; TRBD2 aligns across 13 bases. The CDR3 extends over 17 amino acids. Germline CDR1 and CDR2: SGHTA and FQGNSA. V dropped 0 bases and J dropped 2; count of bases not matched to a gene: 4. Here the CDR3 DNA reads TGTGCCAGCAGCTTAGCCCCAACTAGCGGGGGGGCCTACGAGCAGTACTTC. It translates to CASSLAPTSGGAYEQYF. The full variable domain, completed using reference TRBV7-2 and TRBJ2-7, is GAGVSQSPSNKVTEKGKDVELRCDPISGHTALYWYRQSLGQGLEFLIYFQGNSAPDKSGLPSDRFSAERTGGSVSTLTIQRTQQEDSAVYLCASSLAPTSGGAYEQYFGPGTRLTVT.

This chain connects TRBV5-1 to TRBJ1-2; TRBD1 might be the D (6 bases). The germline V gene encodes CDR1 SGHRS and CDR2 YFSETQ. The CDR3 covers 14 residues. V lost 2 bases to trimming and J lost 4 bases, with 12 bases between them. The CDR3 region has the DNA TGCGCCAGCAGCTTTTTACAGGGTAGCTATGGCTACACCTTC. Its translation: CASSFLQGSYGYTF.

This clone appeared a few times. The V gene is TRBV12-5, the J gene TRBJ1-1; D is ambiguous. V was trimmed by 4 bases and J by 0 bases, leaving 12 bases between them. This CDR3 spans 15 amino acids. Germline loops: CDR1 LGHNT, CDR2 FRNRAP. CDR3 in amino acids: CASGSALGVNTEAFF. The CDR3 nucleotides read TGTGCTAGTGGTTCCGCCTTGGGAGTGAACACTGAAGCTTTCTTT.

This clone came up once. This chain links TRBV7-3 with TRBJ1-6, with TRBD1 matching over 8 bases. The CDR3 runs to 18 residues. In germline, CDR1 is SGHTA, CDR2 FQGTGA. V shed 10 bases, J shed 7 bases, and the junction held 21 bases outside the gene matches. The CDR3 spells CATRTEGGTGPSNSPLHF. CDR3 nucleotides: TGTGCCACCCGGACAGAGGGGGGGACAGGACCCAGCAATTCACCCCTCCACTTT.

The chain links TRBV2 to TRBJ2-7, with TRBD1 identical over 10 bases. Germline-derived CDR1 and CDR2 are SNHLY and FYNNEI. The J segment lost 5 bases and the V segment lost 5 bases, leaving 3 bases of the junction unmatched. This CDR3 has 13 amino acids. CDR3 sequence (DNA): TGTGCCAGCAGTCCGACAGGGGGCCACGAGCAGTACTTC. Amino acid sequence: CASSPTGGHEQYF. The full variable domain, completed using reference TRBV2 and TRBJ2-7, is EPEVTQTPSHQVTQMGQEVILRCVPISNHLYFYWYRQILGQKVEFLVSFYNNEISEKSEIFDDQFSVERPDGSNFTLKIRSTKLEDSAMYFCASSPTGGHEQYFGPGTRLTVT.